This T cell receptor (beta chain) originates from a study of a mutant IDH1 vaccine in newly diagnosed glioma. Here immunoSEQ multiplex PCR was the method, and the copy in TCRdb shows in-frame clones only, minus some. Of 10,000 to 11,000 clones listed, 88% are singletons. Stated time point: week 23, last vaccination. Vaccination used 300 ug of mutant IDH1 20-mer peptide per dose, with topical imiquimod. Worth noting for this clone: Its antigen remains unknown.

Germline V lookup: CDR1 SGHRS, CDR2 YFSETQ. This CDR3 spans 17 amino acids. V shed 2 bases and J shed 1 base, with 17 bases lying between them. The V and J genes are TRBV5-1 and TRBJ2-3, with D perhaps matching TRBD1 or TRBD2 (6 bases each). The specimen was PBMCs, collected from a glioma patient whose treatment included an IDH1 peptide vaccine. The sequence came from a woman aged 40 to 50 with glioma. Some clones in this sample may be carry-over from other donors' samples. The CDR3 region has the DNA TGCGCCAGCAGCTTAGAGGGGGGCACGAAAGGCACAGATACGCAGTATTTT. It yields the protein CASSLEGGTKGTDTQYF.